This T cell receptor beta chain is drawn from a study of shared clonotypes between healthy human individuals. Notes on the study in general: Rarefaction gave evidence that sorted-subset sequencing remained incomplete despite large depth. Read depth was anticipated to influence clonotype sharing among donors. Naive CD4 clonotypes overlapped across a few donors at about 5.3%.

Turning to this clone: Antigen specificity is unknown.

Germline assignment: CDR1 PRHDT and CDR2 FYEKMQ (reference sequence). The CDR3 runs to 14 residues. Trimming stripped 4 bases from V and 2 bases from J, with 9 bases between. Produced via immunoSEQ multiplex PCR; TCRdb's table is partial and in-frame only. Of some 2,400,000 clones in the sample, nearly 97% were seen once. What was sequenced was naive CD4+ T cells sorted from blood. Indicated subset: CD45RA+ positively selected. This chain joins TRBV13 and TRBJ1-3, with no clear D. This TCR came from a man younger than 35 in good health. The CDR3 nucleotides are TGTGCCAGCAGCTCCCTTGAGACTGGAAACACCATATATTTT. Amino acids: CASSSLETGNTIYF.